A single T cell receptor beta chain is shown here with its context. Making the TCR beta cDNA relied on 5'RACE template switching with UMIs. TCRdb reanalyzed the 5' RACE reads, giving one entry per CDR3 protein sequence and no DNA. The repertoire table contains 400,000 to 550,000 distinct CDR3 sequences. The data are from a study of T cells expressing NK-cell markers. This CDR3 contains 13 residues. Germline V CDR1 and CDR2: SGHTA, FQGNSA. The V call is TRBV7-2, the J call TRBJ2-3; there is no DNA to check the TCRdb D call of TRBD2. Sequencing used blood T cells: a sorted CD56 or NKG2C T cell subset, CD4+ or CD8+ T cells, or bulk PBMC T cells (not recorded which). The TCR was taken from a woman aged 18 to 75 in good health. CDR3 residues: CASSRDFTDTQYF. Supplemented by reference TRBV7-2 and TRBJ2-3, the full variable domain reads GAGVSQSPSNKVTEKGKDVELRCDPISGHTALYWYRQSLGQGLEFLIYFQGNSAPDKSGLPSDRFSAERTGGSVSTLTIQRTQQEDSAVYLCASSRDFTDTQYFGPGTRLTVL.